Listed below are T cell receptor beta chains from one sample, sequenced in a study of CD8+CD57+ T cells in acquired aplastic anemia. TCRdb itself ran the reads through MiXCR, one entry per CDR3 protein. The sample carries 150,000 to 200,000 distinct CDR3 sequences, less than 55% recorded once. The sequencing input was sorted CD4+, CD8+, or CD8+CD57+ T cells (not recorded which) from PBMCs. These receptors were obtained from a human donor in good health. Each CDR3 is given without its conserved first and last residue.

V: TRBV9; J: TRBJ1-2; CDR3: ASSPRRVNYGYT
V: TRBV10-3; J: TRBJ2-1; CDR3: AISESTTEKQF
V: TRBV9; J: TRBJ2-5; CDR3: ASTRDRGEETQY
V: TRBV18; J: TRBJ1-3; CDR3: ASSPRGGILNTIY
V: TRBV29-1; J: TRBJ2-2; CDR3: SVDWQNTGELF
V: TRBV20-1; J: TRBJ2-3; CDR3: SASPGTSGTTDTQY
V: TRBV29-1; J: TRBJ2-7; CDR3: SLGASGTYEQY
V: TRBV20-1; J: TRBJ2-7; CDR3: SADPGISYEQY
V: TRBV24-1; J: TRBJ2-1; CDR3: ATSESGGYYNEQF
V: TRBV24-1; J: TRBJ1-2; CDR3: ATSVTGGGYT
V: TRBV7-9; J: TRBJ1-1; CDR3: ASSSERAEAF
V: TRBV4-1; J: TRBJ1-3; CDR3: ASSQGTTGTSGNTIY
V: TRBV7-2; J: TRBJ1-1; CDR3: ASSSQGYTEAF
V: TRBV10-2; J: TRBJ1-2; CDR3: ASSSQGAGGYT
V: TRBV5-1; J: TRBJ2-7; CDR3: ASSLAVDEQY
V: TRBV19; J: TRBJ2-1; CDR3: ASSIGRTSGSIEQF
V: TRBV7-9; J: TRBJ2-5; CDR3: ASSTGTGTIQETQY
V: TRBV5-1; J: TRBJ1-3; CDR3: ASSVNSGNTIY
V: TRBV20-1; J: TRBJ2-7; CDR3: SAITGSYEQY
V: TRBV6-1; J: TRBJ1-2; CDR3: ASMGDRRYGYT
V: TRBV25-1; J: TRBJ1-1; CDR3: ASRRTSGTEAF
V: TRBV12-5; J: TRBJ2-3; CDR3: ASGLSPSTDTQY
V: TRBV2; J: TRBJ2-2; CDR3: ASSEGRHLNTGELF
V: TRBV20-1; J: TRBJ2-2; CDR3: SARDNTGELF
V: TRBV6-1; J: TRBJ1-1; CDR3: ASSGFGRGTEAF
V: TRBV24-1; J: TRBJ2-3; CDR3: ATSDRDNTRADTQY
V: TRBV15; J: TRBJ1-1; CDR3: ATSRDRRRATEAF
V: TRBV2; J: TRBJ2-7; CDR3: ASSTDRGPTYEQY
V: TRBV7-9; J: TRBJ1-6; CDR3: ASSSDLNSPLH
V: TRBV20-1; J: TRBJ2-1; CDR3: SLDRKNDEQF
V: TRBV9; J: TRBJ1-1; CDR3: ASSVAEGEAF
V: TRBV7-2; J: TRBJ2-7; CDR3: ASSSRQGALYYEQY
V: TRBV12-3/TRBV12-4; J: TRBJ2-2; CDR3: ASSSKPKTGALDTGELF
V: TRBV24-1; J: TRBJ2-3; CDR3: ATSDPTSGHTDTQY
V: TRBV7-9; J: TRBJ2-2; CDR3: ASRLGGTGELF
V: TRBV2; J: TRBJ2-1; CDR3: ASSGSQGAFNEQF
V: TRBV5-6; J: TRBJ2-3; CDR3: ASSLGTGTDTQY
V: TRBV15; J: TRBJ2-2; CDR3: ATSRDWTSGRTGELF
V: TRBV7-2; J: TRBJ1-1; CDR3: ASSTGTGNMNTEAF
V: TRBV11-1; J: TRBJ2-1; CDR3: ASSPRTSIYNEQF
V: TRBV7-6; J: TRBJ2-1; CDR3: ASSLGGGARGDEQF
V: TRBV19; J: TRBJ2-5; CDR3: ASSIGVGTTSQETQY
V: TRBV19; J: TRBJ2-1; CDR3: ASSIGTGLAGAGNEQF
V: TRBV6-1; J: TRBJ2-7; CDR3: ASSRDSLGEQY
V: TRBV18; J: TRBJ1-5; CDR3: ASSPGSSNQPQH
V: TRBV24-1; J: TRBJ2-2; CDR3: ATSDSAGTAFTGELF
V: TRBV12-3/TRBV12-4; J: TRBJ2-2; CDR3: ASSTLAAANTGELF
V: TRBV6-1; J: TRBJ2-7; CDR3: ASRSSGSAYEQY
V: TRBV20-1; J: TRBJ1-2; CDR3: SARDLEGRGYT
V: TRBV29-1; J: TRBJ2-5; CDR3: SVKMSGDRQETQY
V: TRBV7-3; J: TRBJ2-5; CDR3: ASGKGTQY
V: TRBV15; J: TRBJ2-1; CDR3: ATSQVGGEQF
V: TRBV25-1; J: TRBJ2-7; CDR3: ASSADSYEQY